A single sample is the source of the 2 T cell receptor beta chains below, sequenced in a study of blood T cell repertoires in COVID-19. The data were produced by immunoSEQ multiplex PCR, yet TCRdb's version contains in-frame clones alone and is incomplete. The sample holds some 56,000 clones, approximately 81% seen once. The sample consisted of peripheral blood. These receptors all come from a woman older than 75 with active or convalescent COVID-19.

V and J are TRBV11-2 and TRBJ1-1; unclear D gene. The length of the CDR3 is 14 residues. V lost 3 bases to trimming and J lost 6 bases, with 14 bases between them. Looked up from germline, CDR1 is SGHAT and CDR2 is FQNNGV. The CDR3 DNA sequence: TGTGCCAGCAGCTTGGTATCAAACAACCCTGAAGCTTTCTTT. Amino acid sequence: CASSLVSNNPEAFF.

The gene calls are TRBV9 and TRBJ2-4; D gene uncertain. There are 12 residues in the CDR3. Germline CDR1 is SGDLS and CDR2 is YYNGEE. V shed 4 bases and J shed 2 bases, with 4 bases lying between them. The CDR3 spells CASSPSKNIQYF. CDR3 DNA: TGTGCCAGCAGCCCCTCCAAAAACATTCAGTACTTC.